A single sample is the source of the 9 T cell receptor beta chains below, sequenced in a study of T cell responses to AZD1222 COVID-19 vaccine. Using immunoSEQ multiplex PCR, the repertoire was profiled, and TCRdb retains in-frame clones only, with some absent. The sample contains 150,000 to 170,000 clones, roughly nine tenths of which appear only once. The specimen comprised peripheral blood, sampled on day 0 of MenACWY control vaccination. Receptor source: an adult in good health.

The chain employs TRBV4-2 and TRBJ2-5; 10 bases agree with TRBD2. Looked up from germline, CDR1 is LGHNA and CDR2 is YNFKEQ. This CDR3 is 17 amino acids long. The junction had 10 bases not matched to a gene; V was cut back by 3 bases and J by 3 bases. The CDR3 spells CASSQPKGLAGEETQYF. DNA for the CDR3: TGTGCCAGCAGCCAGCCTAAAGGTCTAGCGGGGGAAGAGACCCAGTACTTC.

The J gene is TRBJ1-4, the V gene TRBV9; D gene ambiguous. Germline values: CDR1 SGDLS, CDR2 YYNGEE. This CDR3 comprises 15 residues. Deletions cut 4 bases from V and 7 bases from J, with 17 bases between. CDR3 sequence: CASSSTGVIFEKLFF. Written as DNA, the CDR3 is TGTGCCAGCAGCTCCACCGGGGTGATCTTTGAAAAACTGTTTTTT.

This chain links TRBV11-2 with TRBJ1-3; the D gene is possibly TRBD1 (5 bases). The CDR3 loop spans 15 amino acids. Trimming took 6 bases from V and 0 from J, leaving 12 bases between them. CDR1 is SGHAT and CDR2 is FQNNGV in the germline V gene. CDR3 sequence (DNA): TGTGCCAGCAGTCAAGGCGGACACTCTGGAAACACCATATATTTT. It codes for CASSQGGHSGNTIYF.

The chain links TRBV5-4 to TRBJ2-7; 11 bases fit TRBD2. V was pared by 0 bases and J by 3 bases, with 2 bases of the junction left unmatched. The CDR3 loop spans 15 amino acids. Germline V gene data show CDR1 as SGHNT and CDR2 as YYREEE (reference sequence). DNA for the CDR3: TGTGCCAGCAGCTTGGGACTAGCGGGACTCTACGAGCAGTACTTC. It yields the protein CASSLGLAGLYEQYF.

The chain has TRBV5-4 and TRBJ2-7; D remains unclear. The CDR3 is made up of 13 amino acids. Germline V gene data show CDR1 as SGHNT and CDR2 as YYREEE (reference sequence). The germline V and J ends were trimmed by 1 base and 2 bases, with 7 bases remaining between them. CDR3 sequence: CASSLTIPYEQYV. DNA of the CDR3: TGTGCCAGCAGCTTGACCATCCCCTACGAGCAGTACGTC.

This rearrangement joins TRBV29-1 to TRBJ1-1; 7 bases are a match to TRBD1. V shed 7 bases, J shed 0 bases, and the junction held 5 bases outside the gene matches. The germline gives CDR1 SQVTM, CDR2 ANQGSEA. This CDR3 spans 13 amino acids. In DNA form, the CDR3 reads TGCAGCGCTATGACAGGGTTGAACACTGAAGCTTTCTTT. Translation: CSAMTGLNTEAFF.

This sequence joins TRBV28 and TRBJ1-5; weak D call: TRBD1 (6 bases). CDR3 length equals 13 residues. Germline V lookup: CDR1 MDHEN, CDR2 SYDVKM. The V end was cut by 7 bases, the J end by 4 bases, with 11 bases between. Here the CDR3 reads CASTGQINQPQHF. DNA for the CDR3: TGTGCCAGCACTGGACAGATTAATCAGCCCCAGCATTTT.

This clone has just one count. The gene calls are TRBV12-5 and TRBJ2-3; TRBD2 agrees at 9 bases. CDR1 and CDR2 (germline): LGHNT, FRNRAP. This CDR3 is built from 19 residues. V was pared by 0 bases and J by 0 bases, with 10 bases of the junction left unmatched. The chain's CDR3 is CASGLVSSGISKSTDTQYF. The CDR3 DNA sequence: TGTGCTAGTGGTTTGGTATCTAGCGGGATCTCTAAAAGCACAGATACGCAGTATTTT.

As to this clone: This sample includes further DNA sequences coding for the same CDR3. The gene calls are TRBV18 and TRBJ1-4; 12 nucleotides agree with TRBD1. This CDR3 contains 15 residues. The V gene end was trimmed by 3 bases and the J gene end by 7 bases; junction bases not matched to a gene: 3. Germline V gene data show CDR1 as KGHSH and CDR2 as LQKENI. The CDR3 DNA is TGTGCCAGCTCACCTCCGGGACAGGGGGCTGAAAAACTGTTTTTT. This gives the protein CASSPPGQGAEKLFF.